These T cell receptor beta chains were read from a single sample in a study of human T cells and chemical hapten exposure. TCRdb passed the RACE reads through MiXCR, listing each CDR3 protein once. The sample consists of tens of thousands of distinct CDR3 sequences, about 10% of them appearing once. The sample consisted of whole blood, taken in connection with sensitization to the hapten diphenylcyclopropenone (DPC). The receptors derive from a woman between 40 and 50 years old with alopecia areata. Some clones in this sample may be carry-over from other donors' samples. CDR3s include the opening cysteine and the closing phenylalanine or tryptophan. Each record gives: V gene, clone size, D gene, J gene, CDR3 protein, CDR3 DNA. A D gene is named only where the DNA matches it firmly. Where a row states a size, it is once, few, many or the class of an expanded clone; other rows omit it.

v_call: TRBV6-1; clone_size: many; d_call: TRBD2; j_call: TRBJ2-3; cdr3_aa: CASSELAGGPDTQYF; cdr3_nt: TGTGCCAGCAGTGAACTAGCGGGGGGGCCAGATACGCAGTATTTT
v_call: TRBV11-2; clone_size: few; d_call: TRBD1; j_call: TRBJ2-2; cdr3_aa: CASSPRPMTGLYTGELFF; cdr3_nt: TGTGCCAGCAGCCCTCGCCCCATGACAGGGCTGTATACCGGGGAGCTGTTTTTT
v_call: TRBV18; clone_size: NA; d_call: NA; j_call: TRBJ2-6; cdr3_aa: CASSPFLNSGANVLTF; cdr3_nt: TGTGCCAGCTCACCATTTTTGAACTCTGGGGCCAACGTCCTGACTTTC
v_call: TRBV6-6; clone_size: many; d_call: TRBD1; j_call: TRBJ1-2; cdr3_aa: CASSSPGTASNYGYTF; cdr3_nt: TGTGCCAGCAGTAGCCCCGGGACAGCCTCTAACTATGGCTACACCTTC
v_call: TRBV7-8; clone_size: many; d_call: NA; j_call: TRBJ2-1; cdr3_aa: CASSLAVTDPFF; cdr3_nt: TGTGCCAGCAGCTTAGCGGTAACGGACCCGTTCTTC
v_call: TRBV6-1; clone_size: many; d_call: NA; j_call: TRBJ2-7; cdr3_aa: CASSLRALSYEQYF; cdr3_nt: TGTGCCAGCAGCCTAAGGGCCCTCTCCTACGAGCAGTACTTC
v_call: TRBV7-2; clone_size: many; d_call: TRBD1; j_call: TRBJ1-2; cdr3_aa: CASSLGQGGGYTF; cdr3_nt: TGTGCCAGCAGCTTAGGACAGGGCGGAGGCTACACCTTC
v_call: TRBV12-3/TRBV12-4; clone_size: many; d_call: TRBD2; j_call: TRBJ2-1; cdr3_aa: CASSSQAGRGVYNEQFF; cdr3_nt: TGTGCCAGCAGTTCCCAGGCCGGGCGGGGGGTCTACAATGAGCAGTTCTTC
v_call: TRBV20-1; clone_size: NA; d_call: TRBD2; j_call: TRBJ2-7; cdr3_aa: CGAPQIGGGTYEQYF; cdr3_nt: TGCGGTGCTCCCCAAATCGGGGGGGGCACATACGAGCAGTACTTC
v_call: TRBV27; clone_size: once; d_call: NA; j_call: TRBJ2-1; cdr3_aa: CASSPQTGLGSYNEQFF; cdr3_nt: TGTGCCAGCAGTCCGCAAACAGGGTTGGGTTCCTACAATGAGCAGTTCTTC
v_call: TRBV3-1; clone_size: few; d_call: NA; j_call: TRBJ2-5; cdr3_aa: CATRAGETQYF; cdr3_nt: TGTGCCACCCGCGCTGGGGAGACCCAGTACTTC
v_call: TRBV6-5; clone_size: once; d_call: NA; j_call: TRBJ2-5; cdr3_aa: CASRLGETQYF; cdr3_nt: TGTGCCAGCCGATTGGGGGAGACCCAGTACTTC
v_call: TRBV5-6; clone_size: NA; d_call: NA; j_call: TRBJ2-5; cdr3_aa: CASSSQGVQETQYF; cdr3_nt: TGTGCCAGCAGCTCCCAAGGGGTCCAAGAGACCCAGTACTTC
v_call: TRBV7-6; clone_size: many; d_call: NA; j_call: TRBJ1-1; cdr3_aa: CASSSGQYTEAFF; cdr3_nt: TGTGCCAGCAGCAGCGGACAGTACACTGAAGCTTTCTTT
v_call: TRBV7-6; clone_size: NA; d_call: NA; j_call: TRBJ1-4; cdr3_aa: CASSLRHPGKLFF; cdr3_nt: TGTGCCAGCAGCTTAAGACATCCGGGCAAACTGTTTTTT
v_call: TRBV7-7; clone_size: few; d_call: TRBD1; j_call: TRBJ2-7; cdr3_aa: CASSSGGEQYF; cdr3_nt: TGTGCCAGCAGCTCAGGGGGAGAGCAGTACTTC
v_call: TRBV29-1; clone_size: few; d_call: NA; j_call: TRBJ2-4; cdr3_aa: CSVVGHSLAKNIQYF; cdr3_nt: TGCAGCGTTGTGGGACACAGCCTAGCCAAAAACATTCAGTACTTC
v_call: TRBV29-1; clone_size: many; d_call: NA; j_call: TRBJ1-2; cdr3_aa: CSVGRGENYGYTF; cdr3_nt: TGCAGCGTCGGTAGAGGGGAGAATTACGGCTACACCTTC
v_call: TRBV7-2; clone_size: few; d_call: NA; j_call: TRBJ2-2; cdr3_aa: CASSLAGIGELFF; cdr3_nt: TGTGCCAGCAGCTTAGCCGGGATCGGGGAGCTGTTTTTT
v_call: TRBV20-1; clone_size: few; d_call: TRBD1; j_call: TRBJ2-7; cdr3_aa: CSAKRLGTAIYEQYF; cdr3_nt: TGCAGTGCTAAAAGGCTGGGGACAGCGATCTACGAGCAGTACTTC
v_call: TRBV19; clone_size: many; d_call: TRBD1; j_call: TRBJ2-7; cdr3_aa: CASSLGQGFYEQYF; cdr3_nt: TGTGCCAGTAGTCTCGGACAGGGTTTCTACGAGCAGTACTTC
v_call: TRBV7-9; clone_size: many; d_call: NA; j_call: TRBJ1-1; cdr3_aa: CASSLAGANTEAFF; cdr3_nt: TGTGCCAGCAGCTTAGCAGGGGCGAACACTGAAGCTTTCTTT
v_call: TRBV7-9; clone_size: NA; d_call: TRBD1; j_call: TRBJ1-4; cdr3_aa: CASSLGQATTNEKLFF; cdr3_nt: TGTGCCAGCAGCCTAGGACAGGCGACAACTAATGAAAAACTGTTTTTT
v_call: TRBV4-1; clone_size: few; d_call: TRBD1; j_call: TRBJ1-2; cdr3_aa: CASSPPGTGGTYGYTF; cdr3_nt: TGCGCCAGCAGCCCCCCAGGGACAGGCGGGACCTATGGCTACACCTTC
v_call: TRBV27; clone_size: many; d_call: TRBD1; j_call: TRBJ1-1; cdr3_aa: CASSPGTANTEAFF; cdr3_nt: TGTGCCAGCAGTCCCGGGACAGCGAACACTGAAGCTTTCTTT
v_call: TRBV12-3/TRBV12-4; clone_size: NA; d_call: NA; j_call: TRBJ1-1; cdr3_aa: CASSYWTRGNTEAFF; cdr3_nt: TGTGCCAGCAGTTACTGGACAAGGGGGAACACTGAAGCTTTCTTT
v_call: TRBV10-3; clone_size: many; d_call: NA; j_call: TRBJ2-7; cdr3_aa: CAIRVGETDEQYF; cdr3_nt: TGTGCCATCAGGGTCGGGGAAACGGACGAGCAGTACTTC
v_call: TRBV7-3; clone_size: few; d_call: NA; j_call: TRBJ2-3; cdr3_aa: CASSRGPPGDTQYF; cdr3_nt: TGTGCCAGCAGCCGTGGACCCCCAGGAGATACGCAGTATTTT
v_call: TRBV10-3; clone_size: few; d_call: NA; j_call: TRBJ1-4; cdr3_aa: CAISESGVLNEKLFF; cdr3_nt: TGTGCCATCAGTGAGTCGGGCGTCCTTAATGAAAAACTGTTTTTT
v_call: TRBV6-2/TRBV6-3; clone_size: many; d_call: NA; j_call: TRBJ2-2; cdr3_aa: CASRAGLDTGELFF; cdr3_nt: TGTGCCAGCAGAGCCGGGCTGGACACCGGGGAGCTGTTTTTT
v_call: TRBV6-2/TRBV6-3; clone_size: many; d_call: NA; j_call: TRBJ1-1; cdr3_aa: CATTMNTEAFF; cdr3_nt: TGTGCCACCACAATGAACACTGAAGCTTTCTTT
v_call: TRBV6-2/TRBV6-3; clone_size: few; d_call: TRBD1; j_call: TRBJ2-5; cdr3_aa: CASSELQGRGETQYF; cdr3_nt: TGTGCCAGCAGTGAGCTACAGGGGAGAGGCGAGACCCAGTACTTC
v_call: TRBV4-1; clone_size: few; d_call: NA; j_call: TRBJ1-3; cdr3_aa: CASRSQGSSGNTIYF; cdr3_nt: TGCGCCAGCAGGTCACAGGGATCCTCTGGAAACACCATATATTTT
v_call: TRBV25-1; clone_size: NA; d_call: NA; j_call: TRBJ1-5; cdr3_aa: CASTSPVNQPQHF; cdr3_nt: TGTGCCAGCACCTCACCGGTAAATCAGCCCCAGCATTTT
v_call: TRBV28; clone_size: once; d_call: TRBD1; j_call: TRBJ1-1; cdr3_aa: CASRTAGTGATEAFF; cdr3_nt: TGTGCCAGCAGGACAGCCGGGACAGGGGCGACTGAAGCTTTCTTT
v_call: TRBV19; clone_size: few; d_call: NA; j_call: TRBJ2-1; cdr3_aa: CASGRASSYNEQFF; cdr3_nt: TGTGCCAGTGGCCGGGCAAGCTCCTACAATGAGCAGTTCTTC
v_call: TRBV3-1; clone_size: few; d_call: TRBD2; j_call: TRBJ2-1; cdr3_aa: CASSHLRSSGDNEQFF; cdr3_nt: TGTGCCAGCAGCCACCTCCGTAGTAGCGGGGACAATGAGCAGTTCTTC
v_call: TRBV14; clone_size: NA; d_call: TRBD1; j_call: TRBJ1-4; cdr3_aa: CASSYSGTGGHKLFF; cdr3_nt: TGTGCCAGCAGCTACAGCGGGACAGGGGGCCACAAACTGTTTTTT
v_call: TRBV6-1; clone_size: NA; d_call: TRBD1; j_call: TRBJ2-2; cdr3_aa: CASIEDRGRTGELFF; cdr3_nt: TGTGCCAGCATCGAGGACAGGGGGCGCACCGGGGAGCTGTTTTTT
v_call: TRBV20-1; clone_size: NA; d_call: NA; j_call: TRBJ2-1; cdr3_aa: CSARAGGQSSYNEQFF; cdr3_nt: TGCAGTGCTAGAGCCGGGGGGCAGAGCTCCTACAATGAGCAGTTCTTC
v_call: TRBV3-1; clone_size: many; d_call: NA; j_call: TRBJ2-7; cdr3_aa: CASSQRSAGNYEQYF; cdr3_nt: TGTGCCAGCAGCCAAAGGTCCGCAGGGAACTACGAGCAGTACTTC
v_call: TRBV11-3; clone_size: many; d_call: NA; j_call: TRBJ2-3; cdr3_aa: CASSLRGLPEDTQYF; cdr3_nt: TGTGCCAGCAGCTTACGGGGACTCCCGGAAGATACGCAGTATTTT
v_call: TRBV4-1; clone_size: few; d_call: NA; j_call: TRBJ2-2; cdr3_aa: CASRSSGELFF; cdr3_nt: TGCGCCAGCAGGTCGTCCGGGGAGCTGTTTTTT